This T cell receptor beta chain was sequenced during a study of shared clonotypes between healthy human individuals. Findings and limits, study-wide: Generally, estimated richness proved larger in naive subsets than it did in memory subsets.

Concerning this clone: As yet, its antigen is unknown.

TCRdb keeps only in-frame clones here, not all; method: immunoSEQ multiplex PCR. The sample yields over 2 million clones, less than 95% seen once. Germline assignment: CDR1 MDHEN and CDR2 SYDVKM. V shed 3 bases and J shed 4 bases, with 12 bases lying between them. This CDR3 contains 15 residues. The J gene is TRBJ2-2, the V gene TRBV28; D might be TRBD1 (6 bases). This receptor was obtained from a man between 18 and 29 years old in good health. Some clones in this sample may be carry-over from other donors' samples. Sequencing was carried out using naive CD4+ T cells from PBMCs. Subset of the sample: CD45RA+ positively selected. The DNA for the CDR3 is TGTGCCAGCAGTTTCTACCCAGGGGTCACCGGGGAGCTGTTTTTT. This gives the protein CASSFYPGVTGELFF.